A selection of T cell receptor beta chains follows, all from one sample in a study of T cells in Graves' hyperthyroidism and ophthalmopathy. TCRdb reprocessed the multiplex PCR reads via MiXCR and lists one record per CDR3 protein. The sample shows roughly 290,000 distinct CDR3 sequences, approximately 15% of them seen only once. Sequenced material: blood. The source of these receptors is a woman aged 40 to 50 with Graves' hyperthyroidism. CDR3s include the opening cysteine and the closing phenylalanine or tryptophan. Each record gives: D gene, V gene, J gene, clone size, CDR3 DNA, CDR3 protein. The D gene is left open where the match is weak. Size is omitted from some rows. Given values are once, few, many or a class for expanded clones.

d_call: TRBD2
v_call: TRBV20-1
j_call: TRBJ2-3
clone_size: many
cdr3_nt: TGCAGTGCTAGTCGGGATAGCGGGACCGTACACACAGATACGCAGTATTTT
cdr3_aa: CSASRDSGTVHTDTQYF

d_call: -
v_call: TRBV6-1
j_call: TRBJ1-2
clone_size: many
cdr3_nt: TGTGCCAGCAGTGAAACAGGGAAAGGCTACACCTTC
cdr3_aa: CASSETGKGYTF

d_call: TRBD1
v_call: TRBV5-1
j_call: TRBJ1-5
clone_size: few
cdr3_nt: TGCGCCAGCAGTGAAGGGGGCGCCGGACGGCCCCAGCATTTT
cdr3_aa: CASSEGGAGRPQHF

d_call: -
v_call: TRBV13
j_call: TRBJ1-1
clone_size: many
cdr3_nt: TGTGCCAGCAGCTTCGGACTCATGAACACTGAAGCTTTCTTT
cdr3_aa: CASSFGLMNTEAFF

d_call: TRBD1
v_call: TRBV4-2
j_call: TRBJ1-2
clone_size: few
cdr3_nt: TGTGCCAGCAGCCAAGACGCCTCGCAGGGGGCGTTCGTTGGCTACACCTTC
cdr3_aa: CASSQDASQGAFVGYTF

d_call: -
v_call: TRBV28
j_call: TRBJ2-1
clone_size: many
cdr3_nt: TGTGCCAGCAGTTTAGTCCAGGGGGGAGGCAATGAGCAGTTCTTC
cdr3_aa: CASSLVQGGGNEQFF

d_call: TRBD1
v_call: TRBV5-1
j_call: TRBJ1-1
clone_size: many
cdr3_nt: TGCGCCAGCAGCGACAGACAGGGTCGAACTGAAGCTTTCTTT
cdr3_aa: CASSDRQGRTEAFF

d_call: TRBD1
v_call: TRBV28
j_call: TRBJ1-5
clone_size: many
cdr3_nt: TGTGCCAGCAGAGACAGGGGGCATGAGCCCCAGCATTTT
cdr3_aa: CASRDRGHEPQHF

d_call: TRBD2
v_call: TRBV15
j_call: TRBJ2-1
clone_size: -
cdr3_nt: TGTGCCACCAGCACCACTAGCGGGAGGCTTCCCCAGGGCAATGAGCAGTTCTTC
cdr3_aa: CATSTTSGRLPQGNEQFF

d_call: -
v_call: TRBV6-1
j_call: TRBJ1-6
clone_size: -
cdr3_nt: TGTGCCAGCAGGAAAGGACGGGGGAATAATTCACCCCTCCACTTT
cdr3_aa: CASRKGRGNNSPLHF

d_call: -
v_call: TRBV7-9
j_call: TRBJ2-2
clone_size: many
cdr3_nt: TGTGCCAGCAGCTTATCCCGTCGTCCCGCAGCGGGGGAGCTGTTTTTT
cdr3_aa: CASSLSRRPAAGELFF

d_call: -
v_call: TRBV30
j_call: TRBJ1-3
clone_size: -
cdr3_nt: TGTGCCTGGACCATCGGGGCAGGGACCTCTGGAAACACCATATATTTT
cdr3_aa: CAWTIGAGTSGNTIYF

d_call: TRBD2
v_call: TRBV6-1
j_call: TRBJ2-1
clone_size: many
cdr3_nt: TGTGCCAGCAGTGCCAATCGACTAGCGGGAGGAGAGCAGTTCTTC
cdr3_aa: CASSANRLAGGEQFF

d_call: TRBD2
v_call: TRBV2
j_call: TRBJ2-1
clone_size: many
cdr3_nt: TGTGCCAGCAGTAAGTCGGGACTAGCAGGCTCCTACAATGAGCAGTTCTTC
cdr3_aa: CASSKSGLAGSYNEQFF

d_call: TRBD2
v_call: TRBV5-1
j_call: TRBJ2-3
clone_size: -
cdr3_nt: TGCGCCAGCAGCTTGGGCCGGGGGGAAGATACGCAGTATTTT
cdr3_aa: CASSLGRGEDTQYF

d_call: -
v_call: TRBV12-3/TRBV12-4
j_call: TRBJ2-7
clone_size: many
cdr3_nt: TGTGCCAGCAGTTTCACAGAATCCTCCTACGAGCAGTACTTC
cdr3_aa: CASSFTESSYEQYF

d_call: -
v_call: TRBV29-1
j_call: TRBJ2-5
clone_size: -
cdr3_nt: TGCAGCGTTGAAGATCTTAGGACAAGCGAGACCCAGTACTTC
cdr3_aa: CSVEDLRTSETQYF

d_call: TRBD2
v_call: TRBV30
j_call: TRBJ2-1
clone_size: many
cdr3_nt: TGTGCCTGGAGACGGACTAGCGGGAGGTCTCAGCAGTTCTTC
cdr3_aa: CAWRRTSGRSQQFF

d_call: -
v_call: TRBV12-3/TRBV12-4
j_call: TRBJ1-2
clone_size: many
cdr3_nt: TGTGCCAGCAGTGAGGACGGTGTCTATGGCTACACCTTC
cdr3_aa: CASSEDGVYGYTF

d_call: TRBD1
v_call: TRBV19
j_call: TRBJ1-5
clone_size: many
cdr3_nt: TGTGCCAGTATTCCCGGGACAGGGGGTCAGCCCCAGCATTTT
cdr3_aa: CASIPGTGGQPQHF

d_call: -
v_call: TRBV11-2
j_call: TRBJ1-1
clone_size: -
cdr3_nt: TGTGCCAGCAGCTCGACGAGGGGGGAGGGTACTCAAGCTTTCTTT
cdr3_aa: CASSSTRGEGTQAFF

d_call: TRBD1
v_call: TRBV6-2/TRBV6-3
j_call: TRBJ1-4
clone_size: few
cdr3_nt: TGTGCCAGCAGTTACCGTGACAGGGTGGAGAATGAAAAACTGTTTTTT
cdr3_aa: CASSYRDRVENEKLFF

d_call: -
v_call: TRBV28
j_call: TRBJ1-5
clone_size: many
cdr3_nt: TGTGCCAGCATCGACCTAGGGGCGAATCAGCCCCAGCATTTT
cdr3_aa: CASIDLGANQPQHF

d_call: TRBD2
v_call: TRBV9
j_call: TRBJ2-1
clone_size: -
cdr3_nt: TGTGCCAGCAGCGTAACTAGCGCCTACTACAATGAGCAGTTCTTC
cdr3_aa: CASSVTSAYYNEQFF

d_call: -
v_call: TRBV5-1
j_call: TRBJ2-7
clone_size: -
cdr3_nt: TGCGCCAGCAGCGGGGCCGATGGGGTTTTCTACGAGCAGTACTTC
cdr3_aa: CASSGADGVFYEQYF

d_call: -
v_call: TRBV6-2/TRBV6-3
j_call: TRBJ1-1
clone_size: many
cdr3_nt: TGTGCCAGCAGTTACCGGGTTCGAACTGAAGCTTTCTTT
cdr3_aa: CASSYRVRTEAFF

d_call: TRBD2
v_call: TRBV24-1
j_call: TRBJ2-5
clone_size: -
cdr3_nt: TGTGCCACCAGTGGGGGGGGGCAAGAGACCCAGTACTTC
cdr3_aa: CATSGGGQETQYF

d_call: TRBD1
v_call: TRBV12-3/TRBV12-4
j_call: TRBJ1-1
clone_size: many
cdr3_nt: TGTGCCAGCAGTTGGGACAGGGCGAACACTGAAGCTTTCTTT
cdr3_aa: CASSWDRANTEAFF

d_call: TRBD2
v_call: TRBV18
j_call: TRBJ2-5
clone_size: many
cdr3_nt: TGTGCCAGCTCAACTACTAGCGTCCAAGAGACCCAGTACTTC
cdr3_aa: CASSTTSVQETQYF

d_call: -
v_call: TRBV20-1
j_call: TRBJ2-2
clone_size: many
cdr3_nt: TGCAGTGCTAGAGATAAACAGGGGGGGGCCGGGGAGCTGTTTTTT
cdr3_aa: CSARDKQGGAGELFF

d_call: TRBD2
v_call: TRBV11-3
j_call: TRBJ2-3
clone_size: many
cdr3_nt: TGTGCCAGCAGCTTGGGTATAGCGGGCGTCACAGATACGCAGTATTTT
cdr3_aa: CASSLGIAGVTDTQYF

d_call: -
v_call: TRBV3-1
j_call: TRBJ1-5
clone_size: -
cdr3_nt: TGTGCCAGCAGCCGGGGGCACAACAGCAATCAGCCCCAGCATTTT
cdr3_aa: CASSRGHNSNQPQHF

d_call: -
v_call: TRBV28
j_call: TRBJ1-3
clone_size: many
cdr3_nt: TGTGCCAGCAGACCCAACATCCGGGAAGGAAACACCATATATTTT
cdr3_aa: CASRPNIREGNTIYF

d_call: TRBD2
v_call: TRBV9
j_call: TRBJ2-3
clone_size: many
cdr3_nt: TGTGCCAGCAGCGTTCGTTCGGGACTAGCGTCCACAGATACGCAGTATTTT
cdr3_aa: CASSVRSGLASTDTQYF

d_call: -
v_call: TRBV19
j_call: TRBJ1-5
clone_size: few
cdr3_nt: TGTGCCAGCCACCGGCTTAATCAGCCCCAGCATTTT
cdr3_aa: CASHRLNQPQHF

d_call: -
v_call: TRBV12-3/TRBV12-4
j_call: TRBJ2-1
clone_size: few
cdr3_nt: TGTGCCAGCAGTTTGGGCGCAGTCGGGTACAATGAGCAGTTCTTC
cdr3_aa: CASSLGAVGYNEQFF